The 11 T cell receptor beta chains below were found in one sample sequenced in a study of OX40 agonist ivuxolimab in advanced cancers. To prepare the library, the immunoSEQ multiplex PCR assay was applied. As stored in TCRdb, this immuneACCESS dataset retains in-frame rearrangements with V and J assigned. A fraction of the clones does not appear; measured against another copy, unresolved V genes explain less than half of the discrepancy, and the remainder lacks a known reason. The sample contains tens of thousands of clones, 80% to 85% of them found a single time. The ten largest clonotypes hold approximately 6.5% of the sample. Sequenced material: CD4+ or CD8+ T cells sorted from blood, taken in a trial of the OX40 agonist ivuxolimab. These receptors all come from an adult with an advanced solid tumor such as melanoma, head and neck, liver or kidney cancer.

V gene TRBV28 combines with J gene TRBJ2-1; D is undetermined. Looked up from germline, CDR1 is MDHEN and CDR2 is SYDVKM. The CDR3 contains 13 residues. V was shortened by 4 bases and J by 9 bases, with 13 bases between the two germline ends. The DNA for the CDR3 is TGTGCCAGCAGTTACGGCGGAATAGGTGAGCAGTTCTTC. It encodes CASSYGGIGEQFF.

This clone showed up just a few times. The CDR3: CAGFRWYGAGEGNEQFF. In DNA, the CDR3 is TGTGCCGGCTTTCGGTGGTATGGAGCGGGAGAAGGCAATGAGCAGTTCTTC. The V and J genes are TRBV21-1 and TRBJ2-1; no DNA check was done on the table's D call, TRBD2. TRBV21-1 is a known pseudogene. This CDR3 contains 17 residues.

This clone was counted a single time. The chain employs TRBV7-2 and TRBJ2-7, with 8 bases that match TRBD2. The CDR3 covers 15 residues. Unmatched junction bases numbered 4, after V lost 1 base and J lost 2 bases. The germline V gene encodes CDR1 SGHTA and CDR2 FQGNSA. The DNA of the CDR3 is TGTGCCAGCAGCTTAGGGGGGGGACTAGCCTACGAGCAGTACTTC. Its translation: CASSLGGGLAYEQYF. Full variable domain (rest looked up from reference TRBV7-2 and TRBJ2-7): GAGVSQSPSNKVTEKGKDVELRCDPISGHTALYWYRQSLGQGLEFLIYFQGNSAPDKSGLPSDRFSAERTGGSVSTLTIQRTQQEDSAVYLCASSLGGGLAYEQYFGPGTRLTVT.

The chain couples TRBV9 to TRBJ2-1; D tentatively reads TRBD1 or TRBD2 (7 bases each). Trimming took off 0 bases at V and 7 bases at J, with 14 bases between the two ends. This CDR3 is 15 amino acids long. Germline-derived CDR1 and CDR2 are SGDLS and YYNGEE. CDR3: CASSVEGGGGNEQFF. In DNA, the CDR3 is TGTGCCAGCAGCGTAGAAGGGGGCGGGGGAAATGAGCAGTTCTTC.

The chain recombines TRBV11-2 with TRBJ2-7; 7 positions match TRBD2. Trimming took 2 bases from V and 2 from J; bases not matched to a gene: 12. This CDR3 is built from 17 residues. Germline values: CDR1 SGHAT, CDR2 FQNNGV. CDR3 coding DNA: TGTGCCAGCAGCTTAACGCTGAGCCAAGCGGGGACCTACGAGCAGTACGTC. Protein product: CASSLTLSQAGTYEQYV.

This clone is termed medium-sized. The genes are TRBV19 and TRBJ2-1; D gene uncertain. Germline CDR1 and CDR2: LNHDA and SQIVND (reference sequence). V lost 3 bases and J lost 7, with 7 bases in between. This CDR3 spans 12 amino acids. CDR3 DNA sequence: TGTGCCAGTAGTATTTACGCGAATGAGCAGTTCTTC. It codes for CASSIYANEQFF.

This clone showed up just once. The V gene is TRBV7-3, the J gene TRBJ1-2, with 7 bases aligning to TRBD1. After removal of 2 bases from V and 5 bases from J, the junction contained 5 bases not matched to a gene. This CDR3 comprises 14 residues. Germline V gene sequence: CDR1 SGHTA, CDR2 FQGTGA. Written as DNA, the CDR3 is TGTGCCAGCAGCTTAGGGACAGCCTTTTATGGCTACACCTTC. Its translation is CASSLGTAFYGYTF.

The gene calls are TRBV27 and TRBJ2-2, with 7 bases lining up with TRBD1. V gave up 5 bases and J gave up 4 bases; unmatched junction bases: 7. The CDR3 extends over 15 amino acids. CDR1 is MNHEY, CDR2 SMNVEV, per germline (reference sequence). DNA for the CDR3: TGTGCCAGCAGTCCAACAGGGGCGGGCACCGGGGAGCTGTTTTTT. This translates into CASSPTGAGTGELFF.

V gene TRBV19 combines with J gene TRBJ2-4, with D hard to call. The CDR3 is made up of 16 amino acids. Germline V gene lookup returns CDR1 LNHDA and CDR2 SQIVND (reference sequence). The V and J ends lost 3 bases and 0 bases respectively, with 12 bases between them. CDR3 sequence: CASSIDFALAKNIQYF. For the CDR3, the DNA is TGTGCCAGTAGTATCGACTTTGCCTTAGCCAAAAACATTCAGTACTTC.

The gene calls are TRBV4-2 and TRBJ2-2, with 7 bases aligning to TRBD2. The trim removed 0 bases at V and 6 bases at J, leaving 7 bases unmatched. Germline loops: CDR1 LGHNA, CDR2 YNFKEQ. The CDR3 loop spans 16 amino acids. The DNA of the CDR3 is TGTGCCAGCAGCCAAGATACGGGCGGGGGAGCCGGGGAGCTGTTTTTT. This sequence encodes CASSQDTGGGAGELFF.

This chain links TRBV29-1 with TRBJ1-1; 7 bases match TRBD1. There are 11 residues in the CDR3. The V segment lost 4 bases and the J segment 6 bases; nucleotides outside the gene matches: 2. Looked up from germline, CDR1 is SQVTM and CDR2 is ANQGSEA. CDR3 in amino acids: CSVGGGSEAFF. The CDR3 DNA reads TGCAGCGTTGGAGGGGGCTCTGAAGCTTTCTTT.